The rows below give T cell receptor beta chains drawn from one sample of a study of cytomegalovirus exposure and HLA in healthy donors. Here immunoSEQ multiplex PCR was the method, and the copy in TCRdb shows in-frame clones only, minus some. The sample carries a few hundred thousand clones, around four fifths recorded once. The sequenced sample consisted of PBMCs. The receptors originated from a woman in her thirties or forties in good health and CMV-seropositive. Each CDR3 is given with its conserved first and last residue. Each record gives: V gene, D gene, clone size, J gene, CDR3 DNA, CDR3 protein. A D gene is named only where the DNA matches it firmly. Clone size is stated in some rows and not others, as once, few, many or a class when expanded.

V: TRBV27
D: NA
size: NA
J: TRBJ2-7
DNA: TGTGCCAGCAGCCCCGGGGCGGGAACGTACGAGCAGTACTTC
CDR3: CASSPGAGTYEQYF

V: TRBV7-9
D: NA
size: NA
J: TRBJ2-1
DNA: TGTGCCAGCAGCTTAATCCGGTTCCCCTACAATGAGCAGTTCTTC
CDR3: CASSLIRFPYNEQFF

V: TRBV5-1
D: TRBD1
size: NA
J: TRBJ1-4
DNA: TGCGCCAGCAGCACGGGACAGGGGGCGCTGGAATATGAAAAACTGTTTTTT
CDR3: CASSTGQGALEYEKLFF

V: TRBV28
D: NA
size: NA
J: TRBJ1-1
DNA: TGTGCCAGCAGTCTCCTAAACACTGAAGCTTTCTTT
CDR3: CASSLLNTEAFF

V: TRBV7-9
D: NA
size: NA
J: TRBJ1-2
DNA: TGTGCCAGCACCCAAGAGGGCGGAGCTAACTATGGCTACACCTTC
CDR3: CASTQEGGANYGYTF

V: TRBV6-5
D: TRBD2
size: NA
J: TRBJ2-7
DNA: TGTGCCAGCAGTTACTCCGGGGGAGGGGCCGAGCAGTACTTC
CDR3: CASSYSGGGAEQYF

V: TRBV14
D: TRBD1
size: NA
J: TRBJ2-7
DNA: TGTGCCAGCAGCCGAATTACAGGGGGACCCTACGAGCAGTACTTC
CDR3: CASSRITGGPYEQYF

V: TRBV7-9
D: NA
size: NA
J: TRBJ2-7
DNA: TGTGCCAGCAGCTACCCGGGGTACGAGCAGTACTTC
CDR3: CASSYPGYEQYF

V: TRBV30
D: TRBD2
size: NA
J: TRBJ2-5
DNA: TGTGCCTGGAGTGTCCGGGGGGTGGCTGACCAGTACTTC
CDR3: CAWSVRGVADQYF

V: TRBV6-5
D: NA
size: NA
J: TRBJ2-7
DNA: TGTGCCAGCAGTTACTCGGGGGGGACATACGAGCAGTACTTC
CDR3: CASSYSGGTYEQYF

V: TRBV30
D: TRBD1
size: NA
J: TRBJ1-1
DNA: TGTGCCTGGTCGGGACAGGCGAACACTGAAGCTTTCTTT
CDR3: CAWSGQANTEAFF

V: TRBV6-1
D: NA
size: few
J: TRBJ1-3
DNA: TGTGCCAGCTCTCTTGACGGGGCTGGAAACACCATATATTTT
CDR3: CASSLDGAGNTIYF

V: TRBV19
D: NA
size: NA
J: TRBJ2-5
DNA: TGTGCCAGTAAACCACAGGCTCAGCAAGAGACCCAGTACTTC
CDR3: CASKPQAQQETQYF

V: TRBV7-9
D: NA
size: NA
J: TRBJ2-7
DNA: TGTGCCAGCAGCTTAGCAGGGGGCGAGCAGTACTTC
CDR3: CASSLAGGEQYF

V: TRBV5-4
D: TRBD1
size: few
J: TRBJ2-7
DNA: TGTGCCAGCAGCCACGCCTCCGGGACAGAGAACCAGTACTTC
CDR3: CASSHASGTENQYF

V: TRBV27
D: NA
size: NA
J: TRBJ2-7
DNA: TGTGCCAGCAGTTCCGCTCGACTACCGTACGAGCAGTACTTC
CDR3: CASSSARLPYEQYF

V: TRBV14
D: NA
size: NA
J: TRBJ2-6
DNA: TGTGCCAGCAGCCAAGATCACTACGGGACACGGCCCTCTGGGGCCAACGTCCTGACTTTC
CDR3: CASSQDHYGTRPSGANVLTF

V: TRBV7-2
D: NA
size: NA
J: TRBJ2-3
DNA: TGTGCCAGCAGCTTACCGGGAGTCACAGATACGCAGTATTTT
CDR3: CASSLPGVTDTQYF

V: TRBV29-1
D: NA
size: once
J: TRBJ1-2
DNA: TGCAGCGTACCCTCCGATCGGGGGGGATATGGCTACACCTTC
CDR3: CSVPSDRGGYGYTF

V: TRBV30
D: NA
size: NA
J: TRBJ2-7
DNA: TGTGCCTCTCACCCCGGGGGAGGAGAGCAGTACTTC
CDR3: CASHPGGGEQYF

V: TRBV5-6
D: NA
size: NA
J: TRBJ2-4
DNA: TGTGCCAGCACCGGGGGAGCCAAAAACATTCAGTACTTC
CDR3: CASTGGAKNIQYF

V: TRBV6-5
D: TRBD1
size: NA
J: TRBJ1-2
DNA: TGTGCCAGCAGCAAGACCGGGACAGGTCACTATGGCTACACCTTC
CDR3: CASSKTGTGHYGYTF

V: TRBV5-5
D: NA
size: once
J: TRBJ2-7
DNA: TGTGCCAGCAGCTTGGAGGCGGCCCCTACCTACGAGCAGTACTTC
CDR3: CASSLEAAPTYEQYF

V: TRBV27
D: TRBD2
size: NA
J: TRBJ2-5
DNA: TGTGCCAGCAGTATGGGACTAGCGGGGGACCAAGAGACCCAGTACTTC
CDR3: CASSMGLAGDQETQYF

V: TRBV4-1
D: NA
size: NA
J: TRBJ2-2
DNA: TGCGCCAGCAGCCAAGTCCGTAGCGGCGACACCGGGGAGCTGTTTTTT
CDR3: CASSQVRSGDTGELFF

V: TRBV19
D: NA
size: NA
J: TRBJ2-5
DNA: TGTGCCAGTAGAAATGTAGAACAGACCCAGTACTTC
CDR3: CASRNVEQTQYF

V: TRBV11-2
D: TRBD2
size: once
J: TRBJ2-7
DNA: TGTGCCAGCAGGGACACTAGCGGATACGAGCAGTACTTC
CDR3: CASRDTSGYEQYF

V: TRBV11-2
D: TRBD2
size: NA
J: TRBJ2-5
DNA: TGTGCCAGCAGCTTAGGGCTAGCGGGAGAGACCCAGTACTTC
CDR3: CASSLGLAGETQYF

V: TRBV13
D: TRBD1
size: NA
J: TRBJ1-1
DNA: TGTGCCAGCAGCGGAGGGACAGGGGTAGCTTTCTTT
CDR3: CASSGGTGVAFF

V: TRBV19
D: TRBD2
size: NA
J: TRBJ2-3
DNA: TGTGCCAGTAGTATAGACCCTTATACTAGCGGGGCTAGCACAGATACGCAGTATTTT
CDR3: CASSIDPYTSGASTDTQYF

V: TRBV7-2
D: TRBD1
size: NA
J: TRBJ2-7
DNA: TGTGCCAGCAGCTTGGACAGGGGCTCCTACGAGCAGTACTTC
CDR3: CASSLDRGSYEQYF

V: TRBV18
D: NA
size: NA
J: TRBJ2-3
DNA: TGTGCCAGCTCCCCTACACTGGACTACACAGATACGCAGTATTTT
CDR3: CASSPTLDYTDTQYF